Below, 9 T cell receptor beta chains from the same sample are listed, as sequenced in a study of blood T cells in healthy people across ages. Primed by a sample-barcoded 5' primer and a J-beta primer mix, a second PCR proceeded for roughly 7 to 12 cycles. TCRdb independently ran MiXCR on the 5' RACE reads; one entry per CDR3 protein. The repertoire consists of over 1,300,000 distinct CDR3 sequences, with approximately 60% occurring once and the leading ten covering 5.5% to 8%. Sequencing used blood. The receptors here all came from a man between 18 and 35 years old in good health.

The CDR3 loop is CASSDLAGGLGEQYF. For the CDR3, the DNA is TGTGCCAGCAGCGATCTAGCGGGGGGGCTCGGCGAGCAGTACTTC. J is TRBJ2-4 and V is TRBV7-8, with 12 nucleotides matching TRBD2. The J call may be incorrect, as the DNA end agrees better with TRBJ2-7. The length of the CDR3 is 15 residues. CDR1 SGHVS and CDR2 FQNEAQ come from the germline V gene.

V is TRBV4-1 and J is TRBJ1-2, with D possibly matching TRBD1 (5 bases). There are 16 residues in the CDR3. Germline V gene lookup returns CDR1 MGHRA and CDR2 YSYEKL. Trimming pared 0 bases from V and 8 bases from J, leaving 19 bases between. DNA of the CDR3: TGCGCCAGCAGCCAAGAGGGCAGGGTTATGCCTCGGGGCTACACCTTC. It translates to CASSQEGRVMPRGYTF.

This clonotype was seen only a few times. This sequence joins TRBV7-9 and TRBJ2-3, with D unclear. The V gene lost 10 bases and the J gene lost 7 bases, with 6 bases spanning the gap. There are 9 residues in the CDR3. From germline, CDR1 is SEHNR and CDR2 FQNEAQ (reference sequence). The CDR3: CATLNTQYF. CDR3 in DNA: TGTGCCACCCTGAATACGCAGTATTTT.

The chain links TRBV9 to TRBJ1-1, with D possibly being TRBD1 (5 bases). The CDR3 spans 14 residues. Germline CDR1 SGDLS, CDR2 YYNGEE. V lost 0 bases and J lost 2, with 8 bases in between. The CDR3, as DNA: TGTGCCAGCAGCGTAGGAGGGGCCAACACTGAAGCTTTCTTT. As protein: CASSVGGANTEAFF. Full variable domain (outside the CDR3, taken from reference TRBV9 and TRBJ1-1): DSGVTQTPKHLITATGQRVTLRCSPRSGDLSVYWYQQSLDQGLQFLIQYYNGEERAKGNILERFSAQQFPDLHSELNLSSLELGDSALYFCASSVGGANTEAFFGQGTRLTVV.

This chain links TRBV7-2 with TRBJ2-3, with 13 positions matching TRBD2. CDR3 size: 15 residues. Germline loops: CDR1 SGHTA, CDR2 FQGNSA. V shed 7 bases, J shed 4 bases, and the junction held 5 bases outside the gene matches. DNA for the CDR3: TGTGCCAGCAACCGACTAGCGGGGGGCCCAGATACGCAGTATTTT. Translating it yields CASNRLAGGPDTQYF.

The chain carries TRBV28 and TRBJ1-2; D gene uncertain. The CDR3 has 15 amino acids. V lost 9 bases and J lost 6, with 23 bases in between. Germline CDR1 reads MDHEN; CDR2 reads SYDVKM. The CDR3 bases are TGTGCCAGTTACCCGAGTGGGGTTGCGCTGAATGGCTACACCTTC. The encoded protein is CASYPSGVALNGYTF.

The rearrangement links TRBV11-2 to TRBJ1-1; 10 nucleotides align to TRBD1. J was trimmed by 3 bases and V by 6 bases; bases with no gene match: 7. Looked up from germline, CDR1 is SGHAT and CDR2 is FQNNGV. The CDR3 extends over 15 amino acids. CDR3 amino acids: CASRQTGTGDTEAFF. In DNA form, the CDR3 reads TGTGCCAGCAGGCAGACCGGGACAGGGGACACTGAAGCTTTCTTT.

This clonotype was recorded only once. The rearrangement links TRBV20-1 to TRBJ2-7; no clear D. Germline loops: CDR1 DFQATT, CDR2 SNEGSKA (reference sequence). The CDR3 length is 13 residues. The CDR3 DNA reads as TGCGGCGTACTAAGCGTAAGCTCCTACGAGCAGTACTTC. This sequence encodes CGVLSVSSYEQYF.

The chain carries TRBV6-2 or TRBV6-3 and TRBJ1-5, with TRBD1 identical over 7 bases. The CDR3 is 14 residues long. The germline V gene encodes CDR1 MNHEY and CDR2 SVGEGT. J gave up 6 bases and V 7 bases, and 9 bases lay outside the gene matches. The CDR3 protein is CASTGNRGSQPQHF. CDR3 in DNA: TGTGCCAGCACCGGAAACAGGGGCTCTCAGCCCCAGCATTTT.